The T cell receptor (beta chain) under discussion was sequenced for a study of early T cells in non-severe SARS-CoV-2 infection. The overall study: Chains stayed unpaired after sequencing of bulk RNA from unsorted whole blood.

Unique molecular identifiers were added to individual cDNA molecules. A single record per CDR3 protein comes from TCRdb applying MiXCR to the 5' RACE reads. The table includes 30,000 or so distinct CDR3 sequences, around 7% detected once. Findings and limits, study-wide: The study's VDJdb matching favored anti-spike CD8 responses and missed private and CD4 specificities.

The CDR3 is 13 amino acids. V shed 4 bases and J 6 bases; nucleotides not matched to a gene: 0. Germline CDR1 KGHSH, CDR2 LQKENI. This clonotype was counted ten times or more. Its matching antigen is unknown. Material for sequencing was whole blood. This clonotype was sampled from an adult who was a healthcare worker with PCR-confirmed SARS-CoV-2 infection or an uninfected control (not recorded which). The rearrangement joins TRBV18 to TRBJ1-6; TRBD1 aligns across 7 bases. For the CDR3, the DNA is TGTGCCAGCTCACGGGACAGTAATTCACCCCTCCACTTT. It yields the protein CASSRDSNSPLHF.